What follows are 23 T cell receptor beta chains derived from one specimen sequenced in a study of T cell repertoires in cytomegalovirus infection. TCRdb independently ran MiXCR on the reads; one entry per CDR3 protein. The sample records around 210,000 distinct CDR3 sequences, approximately 7% being singletons. The sample consisted of PBMCs. Receptor source: a human donor in good health (CMV status not recorded). Some clones in this sample may be carry-over from other donors' samples.

V is TRBV29-1 and J is TRBJ2-3; the D gene could be TRBD1 or TRBD2 (5 bases each). V lost 1 base, J lost 4 bases, and 12 bases lay in between. CDR3 length: 14 amino acids. Germline-derived CDR1 and CDR2 are SQVTM and ANQGSEA. This chain's CDR3 is CSVEVTGRADTQYF. In DNA, the CDR3 is TGCAGCGTTGAAGTTACGGGGCGGGCAGATACGCAGTATTTT.

V gene TRBV5-6 combines with J gene TRBJ2-7, with 11 bases fitting TRBD2. CDR1 is SGHDT, CDR2 YYEEEE, per germline. This CDR3 is built from 17 residues. V lost 1 base and J lost 0; bases outside the gene matches: 6. The CDR3 spells CASSLTTSGAISYEQYF. CDR3 nucleotides: TGTGCCAGCAGCTTGACGACTAGCGGGGCCATCTCCTACGAGCAGTACTTC.

This clonotype was found many times. The chain joins TRBV15 to TRBJ1-5; 10 nucleotides agree with TRBD1. This CDR3 is built from 15 residues. Germline V gene lookup returns CDR1 LNHNV and CDR2 YYDKDF (reference sequence). V was pared by 3 bases and J by 5 bases, with 4 bases of the junction left unmatched. CDR3 sequence (DNA): TGTGCCACCAGCAGCTTCGGGACAGGGGATCAGCCCCAGCATTTT. Protein sequence: CATSSFGTGDQPQHF.

This clonotype was seen repeatedly, ten times or more. The V gene is TRBV6-5, the J gene TRBJ1-4; D is perhaps TRBD1 (5 bases). Per the germline V gene, CDR1 is MNHEY and CDR2 is SVGAGI. Trimming took off 2 bases at V and 7 bases at J, with 11 bases between the two ends. This CDR3 comprises 14 residues. The CDR3: CASSYSREVEKLFF. The CDR3 DNA reads as TGTGCCAGCAGTTACAGCAGGGAAGTTGAAAAACTGTTTTTT.

This clonotype has more than one count but fewer than ten. The rearrangement uses TRBV6-2 or TRBV6-3 and TRBJ1-5, with unresolved D. The ends were cut back, 0 bases at V and 1 base at J, with 7 bases in the middle. Germline CDR1 reads MNHEY; CDR2 reads SVGEGT. This CDR3 region has 15 residues. CDR3 protein: CASSYSSVSNQPQHF. The DNA of the CDR3 is TGTGCCAGCAGTTACTCGTCCGTCAGCAATCAGCCCCAGCATTTT.

This clonotype was seen repeatedly, ten times or more. This rearrangement joins TRBV6-2 or TRBV6-3 to TRBJ1-5; no firm D call. The V and J ends lost 0 bases and 3 bases respectively, with 12 bases between them. This CDR3 contains 16 residues. From germline, CDR1 is MNHEY and CDR2 SVGEGT. The chain's CDR3 is CASSYSKRQINQPQHF. The DNA of the CDR3 is TGTGCCAGCAGTTACTCGAAGAGGCAGATCAATCAGCCCCAGCATTTT.

This clonotype has ten or more counts. J is TRBJ1-1 and V is TRBV6-2 or TRBV6-3; TRBD1 matches 8 bases. This CDR3 is 17 amino acids long. Germline V gene lookup returns CDR1 MNHEY and CDR2 SVGEGT. J lost 7 bases, V lost 6 bases, and 19 bases had no gene match. The CDR3 DNA sequence: TGTGCCAGCAGCCCGGAACTCGGACAGGGAGCGTTAGGTGAAGCTTTCTTT. It specifies CASSPELGQGALGEAFF.

In the case of this clonotype: A much larger clonotype is one base distant, so this may be a read error. The rearrangement joins TRBV15 to TRBJ2-3; 10 nucleotides match TRBD1. The CDR3 is 17 residues long. Germline V CDR1 and CDR2: LNHNV, YYDKDF (reference sequence). The CDR3 here is CATSKPGQGFRTDSQYF. CDR3 sequence (DNA): TGTGCCACCAGCAAACCGGGACAGGGGTTTCGGACAGATTCGCAGTATTTT.

V and J are TRBV5-4 and TRBJ1-1; maybe TRBD1 (6 bases). The V gene's germline CDR1 is SGHNT and CDR2 YYREEE (reference sequence). V was cut by 7 bases and J by 6 bases, with 13 bases left in between. The CDR3 consists of 12 residues. For the CDR3, the DNA is TGTGCCAGCGGGAGGGGGGACTCTGAAGCTTTCTTT. Amino acid sequence: CASGRGDSEAFF.

This clonotype was seen many times. The chain combines TRBV7-2 with TRBJ1-2; D is ambiguous. CDR1 is SGHTA, CDR2 FQGNSA, per germline. The CDR3 runs to 15 residues. Trimming pared 2 bases from V and 0 bases from J, leaving 10 bases between. The CDR3 here is CASSLMPSTNYGYTF. The CDR3 DNA reads as TGTGCCAGCAGCTTAATGCCATCTACTAACTATGGCTACACCTTC.

This clonotype was found a few times. The V and J genes are TRBV29-1 and TRBJ2-7; TRBD1 matches 9 bases. V shed 7 bases, J shed 3 bases, and the junction held 7 bases outside the gene matches. Per germline, CDR1 SQVTM and CDR2 ANQGSEA. This CDR3 region has 13 residues. CDR3 region: CSARDRAGYEQYF. CDR3 coding DNA: TGCAGCGCTAGGGACAGGGCAGGCTACGAGCAGTACTTC.

This clonotype has ten or more counts. This chain joins TRBV5-6 and TRBJ2-7; the D gene is possibly TRBD1 (6 bases). CDR1 is SGHDT, CDR2 YYEEEE, per germline. CDR3 length: 18 residues. The V end was cut by 2 bases, the J end by 6 bases, with 27 bases between. The CDR3, as DNA: TGTGCCAGCAGCTTCCGGGACACCGGTCGTCGCCTCGCTGGCGAGCAGTACTTC. Translated, it gives CASSFRDTGRRLAGEQYF. The full variable domain, with the rest looked up from reference TRBV5-6 and TRBJ2-7, is DAGVTQSPTHLIKTRGQQVTLRCSPKSGHDTVSWYQQALGQGPQFIFQYYEEEERQRGNFPDRFSGHQFPNYSSELNVNALLLGDSALYLCASSFRDTGRRLAGEQYFGPGTRLTVT.

This clonotype was seen a few times. The chain combines TRBV28 with TRBJ2-1; perhaps TRBD2 as D (6 bases). CDR1 is MDHEN, CDR2 SYDVKM, per germline. The CDR3 covers 16 residues. The V end lost 2 bases, the J end lost 6 bases, and 17 bases lay between the germline ends. In DNA, the CDR3 is TGTGCCAGCAGTTTACTCGCGGGGTCCCCGTCCAATGAGCAGTTCTTC. As protein: CASSLLAGSPSNEQFF.

This clonotype was recorded at least ten times. This chain uses TRBV28 with TRBJ2-6, with 7 nucleotides matching TRBD1. The junction had 10 bases not matched to a gene; V was cut back by 8 bases and J by 0 bases. This CDR3 is 17 amino acids long. Germline lookup yields CDR1 MDHEN and CDR2 SYDVKM. The CDR3 bases are TGTGCCAGCTTTTCGACAGGGCTATCCTCTGGGGCCAACGTCCTGACTTTC. The encoded protein is CASFSTGLSSGANVLTF.

There are a few counts of this clonotype. This chain connects TRBV20-1 to TRBJ1-1; D ambiguous. CDR3 size: 12 residues. From germline, CDR1 is DFQATT and CDR2 SNEGSKA (reference sequence). V gave up 7 bases and J gave up 1 base, with 10 bases separating them. The CDR3 protein is CSGKHRNTEAFF. CDR3 DNA sequence: TGCAGTGGGAAACACAGGAACACTGAAGCTTTCTTT.

In this sample, this clonotype turned up many times. The chain links TRBV7-9 to TRBJ2-7; D gene uncertain. Germline CDR1 reads SEHNR; CDR2 reads FQNEAQ (reference sequence). The CDR3 covers 14 residues. Trimming took 5 bases from V and 6 from J, leaving 17 bases between them. CDR3 nucleotides: TGTGCCAGCAGCCCCCCACAGACCCCCGGCGAGCAGTACTTC. It codes for CASSPPQTPGEQYF.

Many counts were recorded for this clonotype. The V and J genes are TRBV29-1 and TRBJ2-3; D is unclear. Trimming removed 4 bases at V and 6 bases at J, with 11 bases between. The CDR3 has 12 residues. Looked up from germline, CDR1 is SQVTM and CDR2 is ANQGSEA. The CDR3 bases are TGCAGCGTTGCTGAGAAGAAGGATACGCAGTATTTT. Translating gives CSVAEKKDTQYF.

The sample holds many counts of this clonotype. The rearrangement joins TRBV20-1 to TRBJ1-5, with D possibly matching TRBD1 (5 bases). This CDR3 has 13 amino acids. Trimming stripped 6 bases from V and 2 bases from J, with 11 bases between. CDR1 is DFQATT and CDR2 is SNEGSKA in the germline V gene (reference sequence). For the CDR3, the DNA is TGCAGTGCAGCACAGGCTGGCAATCAGCCCCAGCATTTT. Translating gives CSAAQAGNQPQHF.

There are a few counts of this clonotype. This chain links TRBV10-1 with TRBJ2-7; 9 nucleotides match TRBD1. J gave up 5 bases and V 11 bases, and 10 bases lay outside the gene matches. CDR1 and CDR2 from the germline V gene are WNHNN and SYGVQD (reference sequence). The length of the CDR3 is 13 residues. This CDR3 reads CAWISGTGNEQYF. The CDR3 coding sequence is TGCGCCTGGATCTCCGGGACAGGGAACGAGCAGTACTTC.

This clonotype was seen repeatedly, ten times or more. V gene TRBV7-8 combines with J gene TRBJ2-2; D call uncertain. The V end lost 5 bases, the J end lost 4 bases, and 8 bases lay between the germline ends. Per the germline V gene, CDR1 is SGHVS and CDR2 is FQNEAQ. CDR3 length: 13 residues. CDR3 loop: CASSEDLTGELFF. For the CDR3, the DNA is TGTGCCAGCAGCGAGGACCTCACCGGGGAGCTGTTTTTT.

This clonotype has a count of ten or more. The V call is TRBV7-8, the J call TRBJ2-3; 9 nucleotides match TRBD1. CDR1 SGHVS and CDR2 FQNEAQ come from the germline V gene. The CDR3 length is 16 residues. Trimming cost V 5 bases and J 2 bases; bases outside gene matches: 8. CDR3 in DNA: TGTGCCAGCAGCCAATTACAGGGGGCGGTCACAGATACGCAGTATTTT. Its protein product is CASSQLQGAVTDTQYF.

V and J are TRBV30 and TRBJ1-5; no firm D call. The CDR3 extends over 13 amino acids. V lost 1 base and J 4 bases, leaving 8 bases between the germline ends. In germline, CDR1 is GTSNPN, CDR2 SVGIG (reference sequence). CDR3 in amino acids: CAWSGTRNQPQHF. The CDR3 coding sequence is TGTGCCTGGAGTGGAACCAGAAATCAGCCCCAGCATTTT.

The chain joins TRBV20-1 to TRBJ2-1; 9 bases are a match to TRBD1. The germline V gene has CDR1 DFQATT and CDR2 SNEGSKA (reference sequence). This CDR3 is built from 15 residues. The V segment lost 3 bases and the J segment 6 bases; nucleotides outside the gene matches: 9. Written as DNA, the CDR3 is TGCAGTGCTAGCGCTACCGGGACAGGGAGCAATGAGCAGTTCTTC. Amino acids: CSASATGTGSNEQFF.